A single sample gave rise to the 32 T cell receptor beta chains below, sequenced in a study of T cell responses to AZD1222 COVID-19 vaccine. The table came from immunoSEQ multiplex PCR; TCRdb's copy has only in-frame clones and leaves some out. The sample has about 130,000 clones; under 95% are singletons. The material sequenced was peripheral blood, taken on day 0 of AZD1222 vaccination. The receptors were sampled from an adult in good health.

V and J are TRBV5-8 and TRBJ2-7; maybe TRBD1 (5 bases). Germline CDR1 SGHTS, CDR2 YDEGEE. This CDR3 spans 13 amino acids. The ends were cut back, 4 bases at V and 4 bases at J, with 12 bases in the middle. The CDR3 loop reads CASSPLGRYEQYF. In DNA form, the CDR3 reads TGTGCCAGCAGCCCTCTGGGGCGGTACGAGCAGTACTTC.

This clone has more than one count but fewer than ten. As DNA, the CDR3 is TGTGCCAGCAGTGCGGATGAAAAACTGTTTTTT. It translates to CASSADEKLFF. This chain links TRBV12-3 or TRBV12-4 with TRBJ1-4; D is ambiguous. The V gene lost 5 bases and the J gene lost 6 bases, with 4 bases spanning the gap. The CDR3 has 11 amino acids.

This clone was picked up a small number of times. The CDR3 region has the DNA TGTGCCAGCAGTCCAACCGGGACAGGGGACCAGCCCCAGCATTTT. Translation gives CASSPTGTGDQPQHF. V gene TRBV28 combines with J gene TRBJ1-5, with 10 bases identical to TRBD1. The CDR3 has 15 amino acids. The V segment lost 5 bases and the J segment 7 bases; nucleotides outside the gene matches: 8. Per the germline V gene, CDR1 is MDHEN and CDR2 is SYDVKM.

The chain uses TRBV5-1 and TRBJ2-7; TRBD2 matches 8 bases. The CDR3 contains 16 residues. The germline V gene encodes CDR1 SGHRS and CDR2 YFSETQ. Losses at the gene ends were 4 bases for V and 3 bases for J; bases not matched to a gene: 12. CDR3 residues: CASSPGLADNFYEQYF. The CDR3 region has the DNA TGCGCCAGCAGCCCAGGACTAGCCGACAATTTCTACGAGCAGTACTTC.

The DNA for the CDR3 is TGTGCCAGCAGCCCTAGACCCACGACTATTTACGAGCAGTACTTC. Translation: CASSPRPTTIYEQYF. This chain links TRBV7-3 with TRBJ2-7; D may be TRBD2 (5 bases). V lost 5 bases to trimming and J lost 4 bases, with 18 bases between them. Germline CDR1 SGHTA, CDR2 FQGTGA. This CDR3 has 15 amino acids.

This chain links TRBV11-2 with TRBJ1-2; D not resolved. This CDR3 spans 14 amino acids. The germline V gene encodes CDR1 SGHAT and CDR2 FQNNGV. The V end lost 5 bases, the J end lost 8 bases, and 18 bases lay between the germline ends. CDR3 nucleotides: TGTGCCAGCAGCCCCAGTGGTGGAGCGGGGGGCTACACCTTC. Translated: CASSPSGGAGGYTF.

The CDR3 reads CASSRGPQDNYEKLFF. CDR3 DNA sequence: TGTGCCAGCAGCCGAGGGCCTCAAGACAATTATGAAAAACTGTTTTTT. The chain carries TRBV7-8 and TRBJ1-4, with unresolved D. This CDR3 region has 16 residues. Trimming stripped 5 bases from V and 6 bases from J, with 19 bases between. CDR1 is SGHVS, CDR2 FQNEAQ, per germline.

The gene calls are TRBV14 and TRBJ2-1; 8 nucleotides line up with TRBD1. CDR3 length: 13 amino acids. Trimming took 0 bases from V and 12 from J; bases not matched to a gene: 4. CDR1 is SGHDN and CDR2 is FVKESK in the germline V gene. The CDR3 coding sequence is TGTGCCAGCAGCCAAGAGTACAGGGGGGTGCAGTTCTTC. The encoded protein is CASSQEYRGVQFF.

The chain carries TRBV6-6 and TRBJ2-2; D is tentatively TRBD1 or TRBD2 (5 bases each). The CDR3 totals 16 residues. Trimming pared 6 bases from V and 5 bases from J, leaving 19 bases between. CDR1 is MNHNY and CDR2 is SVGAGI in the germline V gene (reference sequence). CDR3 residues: CASSSRDPTGTGELFF. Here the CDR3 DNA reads TGTGCCAGCAGCTCCCGGGACCCCACGGGGACCGGGGAGCTGTTTTTT.

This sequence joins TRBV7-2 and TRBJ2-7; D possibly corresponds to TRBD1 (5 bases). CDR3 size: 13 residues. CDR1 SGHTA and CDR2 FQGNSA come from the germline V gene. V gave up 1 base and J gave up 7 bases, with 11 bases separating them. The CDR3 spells CASSLDQGREQYF. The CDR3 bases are TGTGCCAGCAGCTTAGATCAGGGTAGGGAGCAGTACTTC.

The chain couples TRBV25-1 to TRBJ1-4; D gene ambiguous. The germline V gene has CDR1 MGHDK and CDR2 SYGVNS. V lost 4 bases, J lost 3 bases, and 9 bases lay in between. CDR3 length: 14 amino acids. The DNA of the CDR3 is TGTGCCAGCAGTGGTATGGTAGCTAATGAAAAACTGTTTTTT. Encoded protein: CASSGMVANEKLFF.

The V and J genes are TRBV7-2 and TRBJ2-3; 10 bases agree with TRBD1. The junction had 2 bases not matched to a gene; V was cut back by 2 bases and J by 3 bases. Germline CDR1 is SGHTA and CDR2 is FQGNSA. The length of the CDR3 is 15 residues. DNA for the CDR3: TGTGCCAGCAGCTTAAGGGGACAGGGGACAGATACGCAGTATTTT. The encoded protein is CASSLRGQGTDTQYF.

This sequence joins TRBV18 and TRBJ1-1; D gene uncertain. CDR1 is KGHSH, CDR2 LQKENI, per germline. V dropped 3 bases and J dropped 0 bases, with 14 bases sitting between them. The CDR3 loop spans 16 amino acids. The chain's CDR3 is CASSPGFQAMNTEAFF. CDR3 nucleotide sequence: TGTGCCAGCTCACCGGGTTTTCAGGCTATGAACACTGAAGCTTTCTTT.

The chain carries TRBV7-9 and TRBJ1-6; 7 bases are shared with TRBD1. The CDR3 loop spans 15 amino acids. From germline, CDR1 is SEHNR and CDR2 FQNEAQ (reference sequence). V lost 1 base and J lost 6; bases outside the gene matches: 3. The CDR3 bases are TGTGCCAGCAGCTTAGGGACAGGCTTTAATTCACCCCTCCACTTT. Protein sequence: CASSLGTGFNSPLHF.

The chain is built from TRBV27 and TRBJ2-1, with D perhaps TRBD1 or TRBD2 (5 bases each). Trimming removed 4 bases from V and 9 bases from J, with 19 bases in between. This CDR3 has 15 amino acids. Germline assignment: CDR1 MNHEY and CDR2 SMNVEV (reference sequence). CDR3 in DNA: TGTGCCAGCAGTTCCGACGAGGGGCTTAGGGTTGAGCAGTTCTTC. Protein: CASSSDEGLRVEQFF.

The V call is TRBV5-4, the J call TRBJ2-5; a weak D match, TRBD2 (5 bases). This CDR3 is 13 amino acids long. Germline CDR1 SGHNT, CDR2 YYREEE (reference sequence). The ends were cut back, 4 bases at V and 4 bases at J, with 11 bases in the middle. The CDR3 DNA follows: TGTGCCAGCAGCCTAGCTTCAGGAGAGACCCAGTACTTC. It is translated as CASSLASGETQYF.

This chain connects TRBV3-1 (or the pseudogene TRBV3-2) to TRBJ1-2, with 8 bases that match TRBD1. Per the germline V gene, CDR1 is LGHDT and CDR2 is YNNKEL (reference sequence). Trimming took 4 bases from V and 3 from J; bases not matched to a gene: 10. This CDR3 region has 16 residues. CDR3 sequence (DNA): TGTGCCAGCAGCCCCTGGGACAGGCGGAGCTACTATGGCTACACCTTC. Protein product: CASSPWDRRSYYGYTF.

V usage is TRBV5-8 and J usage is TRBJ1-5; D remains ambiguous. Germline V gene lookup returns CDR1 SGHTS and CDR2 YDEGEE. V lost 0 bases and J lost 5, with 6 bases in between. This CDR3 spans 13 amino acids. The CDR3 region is CASSLAYHQPQHF. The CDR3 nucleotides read TGTGCCAGCAGCTTGGCATACCATCAGCCCCAGCATTTT.

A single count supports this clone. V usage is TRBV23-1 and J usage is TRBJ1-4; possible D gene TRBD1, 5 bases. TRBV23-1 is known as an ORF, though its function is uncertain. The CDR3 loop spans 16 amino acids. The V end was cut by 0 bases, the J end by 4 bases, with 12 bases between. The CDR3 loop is CASSQSRDSRNEKLFF. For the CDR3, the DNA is TGCGCCAGCAGTCAATCGCGAGACAGCCGTAATGAAAAACTGTTTTTT.

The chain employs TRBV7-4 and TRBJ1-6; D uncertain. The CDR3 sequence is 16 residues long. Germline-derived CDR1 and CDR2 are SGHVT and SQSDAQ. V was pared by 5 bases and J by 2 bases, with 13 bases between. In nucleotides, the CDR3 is TGTGCCAGCAGCGTAAGTTGGGGAACCTATAATTCACCCCTCCACTTT. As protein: CASSVSWGTYNSPLHF.

The CDR3 region has the DNA TGTGCCAGCAGTTTATCATGGCAAAACAATCAGCCCCAGCATTTT. This encodes CASSLSWQNNQPQHF. V usage is TRBV27 and J usage is TRBJ1-5; D is ambiguous. This CDR3 contains 15 residues. Trimming removed 0 bases at V and 3 bases at J, with 9 bases between. The germline CDR1 and CDR2 sequences are MNHEY and SMNVEV (reference sequence).

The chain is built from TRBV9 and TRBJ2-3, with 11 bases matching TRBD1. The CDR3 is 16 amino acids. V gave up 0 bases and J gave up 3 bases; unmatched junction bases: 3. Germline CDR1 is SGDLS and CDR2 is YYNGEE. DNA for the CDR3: TGTGCCAGCAGCGTAGCCGGGACAGGGGGGACAGATACGCAGTATTTT. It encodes CASSVAGTGGTDTQYF. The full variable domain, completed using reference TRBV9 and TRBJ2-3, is DSGVTQTPKHLITATGQRVTLRCSPRSGDLSVYWYQQSLDQGLQFLIQYYNGEERAKGNILERFSAQQFPDLHSELNLSSLELGDSALYFCASSVAGTGGTDTQYFGPGTRLTVL.

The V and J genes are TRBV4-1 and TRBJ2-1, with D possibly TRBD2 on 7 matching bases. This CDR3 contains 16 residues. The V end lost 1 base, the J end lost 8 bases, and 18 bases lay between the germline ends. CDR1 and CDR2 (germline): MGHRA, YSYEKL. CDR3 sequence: CASSQGSLGGLDEQFF. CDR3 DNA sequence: TGCGCCAGCAGCCAAGGATCCCTCGGGGGGCTGGATGAGCAGTTCTTC.

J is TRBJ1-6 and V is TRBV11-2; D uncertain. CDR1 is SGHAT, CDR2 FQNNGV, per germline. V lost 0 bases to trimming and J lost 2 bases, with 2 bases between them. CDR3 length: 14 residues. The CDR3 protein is CASSLDPYNSPLHF. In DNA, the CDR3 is TGTGCCAGCAGCTTAGATCCCTATAATTCACCCCTCCACTTT.

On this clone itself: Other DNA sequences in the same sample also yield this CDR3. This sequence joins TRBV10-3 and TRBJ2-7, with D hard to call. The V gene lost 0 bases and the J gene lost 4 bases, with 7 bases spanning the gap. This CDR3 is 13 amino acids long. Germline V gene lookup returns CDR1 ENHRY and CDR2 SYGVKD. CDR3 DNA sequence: TGTGCCATCAGTGAGTCGGGCAGGTACGAGCAGTACTTC. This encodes CAISESGRYEQYF.

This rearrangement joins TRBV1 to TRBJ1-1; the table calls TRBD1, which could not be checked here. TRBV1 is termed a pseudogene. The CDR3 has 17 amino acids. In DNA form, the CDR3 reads TGCACCAGCAGCCAGGGCAGGGGGGTAGGAATGAACACTGAAGCTTTCTTT. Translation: CTSSQGRGVGMNTEAFF.

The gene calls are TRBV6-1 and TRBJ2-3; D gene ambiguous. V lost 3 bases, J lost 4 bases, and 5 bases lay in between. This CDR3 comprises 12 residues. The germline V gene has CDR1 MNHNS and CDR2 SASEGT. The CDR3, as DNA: TGTGCCAGCAGTGAGGTTCCAGATACGCAGTATTTT. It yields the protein CASSEVPDTQYF.

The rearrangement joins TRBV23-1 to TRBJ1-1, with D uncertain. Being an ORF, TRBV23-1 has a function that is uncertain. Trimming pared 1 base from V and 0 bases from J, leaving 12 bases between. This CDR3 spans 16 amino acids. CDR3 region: CASSQWSGNLNTEAFF. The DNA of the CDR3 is TGCGCCAGCAGTCAATGGTCCGGAAACCTGAACACTGAAGCTTTCTTT.

In DNA, the CDR3 is TGTGCCAGCAGCCAAAAGTTTGGGGTAGAGGATTCACCCCTCCACTTT. Protein sequence: CASSQKFGVEDSPLHF. J is TRBJ1-6 and V is TRBV3-1 (or the pseudogene TRBV3-2); the D is unclear. The CDR3 runs 16 residues. The ends were cut back, 2 bases at V and 8 bases at J, with 16 bases in the middle. Per germline, CDR1 LGHDT and CDR2 YNNKEL (reference sequence).

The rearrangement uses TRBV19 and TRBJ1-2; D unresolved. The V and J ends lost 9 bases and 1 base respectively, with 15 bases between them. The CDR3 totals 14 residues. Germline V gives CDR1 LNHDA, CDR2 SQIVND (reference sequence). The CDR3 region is CASTPGRGNYGYTF. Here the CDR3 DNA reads TGTGCCAGCACGCCCGGTCGGGGTAACTATGGCTACACCTTC.

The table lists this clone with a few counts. The CDR3 DNA reads TGTGCCAGCAGTGAAGGGGGTAACTATGGCTACACCTTC. Encoded protein: CASSEGGNYGYTF. V usage is TRBV25-1 and J usage is TRBJ1-2; TRBD1 is a possible D gene (5 bases). CDR3 length equals 13 residues. V gave up 2 bases and J gave up 1 base, with 5 bases separating them. Germline V CDR1 and CDR2: MGHDK, SYGVNS.

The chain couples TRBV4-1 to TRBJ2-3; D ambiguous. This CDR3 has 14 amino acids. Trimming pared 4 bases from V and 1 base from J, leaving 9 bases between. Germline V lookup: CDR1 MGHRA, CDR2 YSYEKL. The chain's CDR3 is CASSPRGGTDTQYF. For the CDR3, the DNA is TGCGCCAGCAGCCCCCGAGGAGGCACAGATACGCAGTATTTT.